The next 14 T cell receptor beta chains were all read from a single sample in a study of cytomegalovirus exposure and HLA in healthy donors. The PCR made use of 60 Vbeta and 13 Jbeta primers. Assay: immunoSEQ multiplex PCR; the TCRdb copy retains only in-frame clones and omits some. The sample lists over 100,000 clones; about 73% were seen once. The sample taken for sequencing was PBMCs. The origin of the receptors is a woman in her twenties or thirties in good health and CMV-seropositive.

The chain has TRBV7-3 and TRBJ2-7; 9 positions agree with TRBD1. CDR3 length: 13 amino acids. Per germline, CDR1 SGHTA and CDR2 FQGTGA. The J segment lost 5 bases and the V segment lost 5 bases, leaving 4 bases of the junction unmatched. Here the CDR3 DNA reads TGTGCCAGCAGCCGGACAGGGGCCAACGAGCAGTACTTC. This encodes CASSRTGANEQYF.

This clone was observed once. The chain joins TRBV9 to TRBJ2-3; D remains ambiguous. V dropped 0 bases and J dropped 5 bases, with 4 bases sitting between them. Germline V gene lookup returns CDR1 SGDLS and CDR2 YYNGEE. CDR3 size: 12 residues. CDR3 bases: TGTGCCAGCAGCGTAGGAGGAGATACGCAGTATTTT. Residues: CASSVGGDTQYF. The entire variable domain, with the rest obtained from reference TRBV9 and TRBJ2-3, is as follows: DSGVTQTPKHLITATGQRVTLRCSPRSGDLSVYWYQQSLDQGLQFLIQYYNGEERAKGNILERFSAQQFPDLHSELNLSSLELGDSALYFCASSVGGDTQYFGPGTRLTVL.

This chain joins TRBV14 and TRBJ2-5; D possibly corresponds to TRBD2 (6 bases). The V gene lost 4 bases and the J gene lost 4 bases, with 10 bases spanning the gap. Per germline, CDR1 SGHDN and CDR2 FVKESK. The CDR3 sequence is 13 residues long. CDR3 residues: CASSPWGVETQYF. The DNA for the CDR3 is TGTGCCAGCAGCCCGTGGGGGGTAGAGACCCAGTACTTC.

The chain carries TRBV5-8 and TRBJ2-7, with TRBD1 matching 7 bases. Germline V gives CDR1 SGHTS, CDR2 YDEGEE. J lost 5 bases, V lost 4 bases, and 6 bases had no gene match. This CDR3 contains 13 residues. The CDR3 DNA is TGTGCCAGCAGCCTTCGACAGGGCGACGAGCAGTACTTC. Its translation: CASSLRQGDEQYF.

The table lists this clone with a count of one. The chain employs TRBV29-1 and TRBJ1-1; 7 positions match TRBD1. Germline lookup yields CDR1 SQVTM and CDR2 ANQGSEA. Trimming at V came to 3 bases and at J to 1 base, leaving 2 bases not matched to a gene. The CDR3 length is 13 residues. CDR3 DNA sequence: TGCAGCGTTGAGGGACAGCCGAACACTGAAGCTTTCTTT. Its protein is CSVEGQPNTEAFF. The entire variable domain, with the rest obtained from reference TRBV29-1 and TRBJ1-1, is as follows: SAVISQKPSRDICQRGTSLTIQCQVDSQVTMMFWYRQQPGQSLTLIATANQGSEATYESGFVIDKFPISRPNLTFSTLTVSNMSPEDSSIYLCSVEGQPNTEAFFGQGTRLTVV.

The V gene is TRBV7-9, the J gene TRBJ1-6, with D tentatively TRBD1 (5 bases). The CDR3 has 14 residues. In germline, CDR1 is SEHNR, CDR2 FQNEAQ (reference sequence). V lost 5 bases to trimming and J lost 10 bases, with 15 bases between them. CDR3 DNA sequence: TGTGCCAGCAGCACCCCAGGGATTGGGTCACCCCTCCACTTT. Translating gives CASSTPGIGSPLHF.

This chain links TRBV7-3 with TRBJ2-3; 12 bases line up with TRBD2. Germline V gene data show CDR1 as SGHTA and CDR2 as FQGTGA. J gave up 7 bases and V 3 bases, and 8 bases lay outside the gene matches. CDR3 size: 16 residues. The CDR3 region is CASSLRPSGGEYTQYF. The CDR3 bases are TGTGCCAGCAGCTTGAGGCCTAGCGGGGGGGAATATACGCAGTATTTT.

In regard to this clone: A read error may produce the germline difference seen at one junction end. This chain joins TRBV7-2 and TRBJ1-4; 7 bases agree with TRBD1. The CDR3 covers 11 residues. Per germline, CDR1 SGHTA and CDR2 FQGNSA. This CDR3 is CASSLPGQVVF. The DNA of the CDR3 is TGTGCCAGCAGCCTACCCGGACAGGTGGTTTTT.

The rearrangement uses TRBV30 and TRBJ1-5; maybe TRBD1 (6 bases). The CDR3 spans 15 residues. Trimming cost V 3 bases and J 7 bases, with 19 bases left between them. Germline loops: CDR1 GTSNPN, CDR2 SVGIG (reference sequence). The CDR3 coding sequence is TGTGCCTGGAGCGGTCTAGGAGTTGGGGGCCAGCCCCAGCATTTT. This codes for CAWSGLGVGGQPQHF.

CDR3 sequence: CASSYLQGRSGYTF. The CDR3 DNA follows: TGTGCCAGCAGTTACTTGCAGGGAAGGAGTGGCTACACCTTC. The rearrangement links TRBV6-5 to TRBJ1-2; D is possibly TRBD1 (5 bases). The CDR3 is 14 residues long. CDR1 and CDR2 from the germline V gene are MNHEY and SVGAGI. The V end was cut by 1 base, the J end by 7 bases, with 13 bases between.

Only a few counts were recorded for this clone. The V gene is TRBV6-5, the J gene TRBJ1-2; 8 bases fit TRBD1. Germline CDR1 and CDR2: MNHEY and SVGAGI. The CDR3 runs 15 residues. V dropped 0 bases and J dropped 0; count of bases not matched to a gene: 0. The CDR3 DNA reads TGTGCCAGCAGTTACTCGGACAGGGCTAACTATGGCTACACCTTC. As protein: CASSYSDRANYGYTF.

This chain uses TRBV30 with TRBJ1-2, with 9 bases fitting TRBD1. Germline CDR1 reads GTSNPN; CDR2 reads SVGIG (reference sequence). There are 15 residues in the CDR3. Trimming took 1 base from V and 6 from J; bases not matched to a gene: 9. CDR3 sequence (DNA): TGTGCCTGGAGTGAAGGGGACAGGGAGATCGATGGCTACACCTTC. This gives the protein CAWSEGDREIDGYTF. Based on the CDR3 plus reference TRBV30 and TRBJ1-2, the full variable domain is SQTIHQWPATLVQPVGSPLSLECTVEGTSNPNLYWYRQAAGRGLQLLFYSVGIGQISSEVPQNLSASRPQDRQFILSSKKLLLSDSGFYLCAWSEGDREIDGYTFGSGTRLTVV.

V usage is TRBV4-1 and J usage is TRBJ2-3; 12 nucleotides agree with TRBD2. Germline V gene data show CDR1 as MGHRA and CDR2 as YSYEKL. V lost 0 bases to trimming and J lost 7 bases; unmatched junction nucleotides: 2. There are 15 residues in the CDR3. The DNA of the CDR3 is TGCGCCAGCAGCCAAGATACTAGCGGGGGGTATACGCAGTATTTT. Protein sequence: CASSQDTSGGYTQYF.

The chain uses TRBV28 and TRBJ1-2; 10 bases map to TRBD1. The CDR3 is 13 residues long. With V trimmed by 7 bases and J by 8 bases, 7 bases remained unmatched. The germline V gene has CDR1 MDHEN and CDR2 SYDVKM. CDR3 nucleotide sequence: TGTGCCAGCAACCGACAGGGGGCGCAAGGCTACACCTTC. This sequence encodes CASNRQGAQGYTF.